The clone carrying this T cell receptor beta chain was counted only a few times. Its matching antigen is unknown. J was trimmed by 8 bases and V by 5 bases; bases with no gene match: 9. The germline V gene has CDR1 LNHDA and CDR2 SQIVND (reference sequence). The CDR3 sequence is 14 residues long. The sample belongs to a study of T cells in Graves' hyperthyroidism and ophthalmopathy. Study-wide points: Using 13 V-J features, a model discriminated ophthalmopathy from stable hyperthyroidism. Most clonotypes expanded in thyroid above 0.001 were likewise present in blood.

Amplification yielded TCR beta CDR3 regions, with RNA transcripts as the source. When the TCR CDR3 underwent first-round RT-PCR, the HTBI primer set was used. One entry per CDR3 protein results from TCRdb running MiXCR on the multiplex PCR reads. The data hold about 410,000 distinct CDR3 sequences, with roughly 14% observed a single time. Enrolled ophthalmopathy patients presented with a Clinical Activity Score of at least 3, a NOSPECS grade of at least 4, and disease duration under 3 months. Cells are PBMCs isolated from around 9.4 ml of fresh blood. This TCR derives from a man in his late teens or twenties with Graves' ophthalmopathy. J is TRBJ1-2 and V is TRBV19; 9 bases line up with TRBD1. The specimen sequenced was blood. CDR3 coding DNA: TGTGCCAGTAGTCCGGGACAGGGCAGTTTCGGCTACACCTTC. Translation gives CASSPGQGSFGYTF.